This record looks at one T cell receptor (beta chain) sequence and its context. Its antigen is not known. V lost 4 bases to trimming and J lost 6 bases, with 18 bases between them. CDR1 and CDR2 (germline): ENHRY, SYGVKD. This CDR3 spans 15 amino acids. The sample is drawn from a study of T cells in Graves' hyperthyroidism and ophthalmopathy. On the study more broadly: At initial diagnosis, before any treatment had begun, peripheral blood was obtained.

Overall study results and limits: Ophthalmopathy got predicted by the model a median about six months before its onset.

The TCR beta CDR3 regions underwent amplification using RNA transcripts as the source. RT-PCR in the first round (using the HTBI primer set) targeted the TCR CDR3. TCRdb ran MiXCR on the multiplex PCR reads and lists one entry per CDR3 protein. The sample lists hundreds of thousands of distinct CDR3 sequences; about a third were seen once. The specimen was blood. This sequence originates from a woman in her forties with Graves' hyperthyroidism. V is TRBV10-3 and J is TRBJ1-1; a weak D match, TRBD1 (6 bases). CDR3 sequence reads: CAISGGATGRAEAFF. In DNA, the CDR3 is TGTGCCATCAGTGGAGGGGCGACAGGACGAGCTGAAGCTTTCTTT.